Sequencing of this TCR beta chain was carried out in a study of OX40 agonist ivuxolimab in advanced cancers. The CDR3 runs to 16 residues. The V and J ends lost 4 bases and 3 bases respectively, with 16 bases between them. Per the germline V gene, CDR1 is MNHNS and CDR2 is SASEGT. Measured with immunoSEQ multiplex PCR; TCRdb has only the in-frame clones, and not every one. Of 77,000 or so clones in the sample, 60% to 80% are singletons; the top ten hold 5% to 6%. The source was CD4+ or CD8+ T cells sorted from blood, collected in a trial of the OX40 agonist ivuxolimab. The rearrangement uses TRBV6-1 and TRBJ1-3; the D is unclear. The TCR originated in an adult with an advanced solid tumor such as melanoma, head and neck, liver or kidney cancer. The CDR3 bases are TGTGCCAGCAGTGGCCCCTCCGGGGAATATGGAAACACCATATATTTT. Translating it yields CASSGPSGEYGNTIYF.